Shown below are 22 T cell receptor beta chains from a single sample sequenced in a study of T cells in Graves' hyperthyroidism and ophthalmopathy. From RNA transcripts, TCR beta CDR3 regions were amplified. Using the HTBI primer set, a first-round RT-PCR was run on the TCR CDR3. TCRdb reprocessed the multiplex PCR reads with MiXCR, giving one entry per CDR3 protein. Of around 800,000 distinct CDR3 sequences in the sample, 35% to 45% were seen once. Sequenced: blood. The receptors derive from a man between 18 and 29 years old with Graves' hyperthyroidism.

This clonotype was recorded many times. The junction shows a germline mismatch at one end, possibly a read error. This chain joins TRBV5-1 and TRBJ1-1; D ambiguous. This CDR3 spans 14 amino acids. In germline, CDR1 is SGHRS, CDR2 YFSETQ. The CDR3 reads CASSLGPMNTEAFF. CDR3 nucleotide sequence: TGTGCCAGCAGTTTAGGGCCGATGAACACTGAAGCTTTCTTT.

V usage is TRBV6-5 and J usage is TRBJ2-7, with 10 bases fitting TRBD2. Germline assignment: CDR1 MNHEY and CDR2 SVGAGI. The junction had 5 bases not matched to a gene; V was cut back by 0 bases and J by 3 bases. CDR3 length: 16 amino acids. CDR3 sequence (DNA): TGTGCCAGCAGTTACTCTCCAGGACTAGCGGTCTACGAGCAGTACTTC. This codes for CASSYSPGLAVYEQYF.

The rearrangement links TRBV10-3 to TRBJ1-1; the match to TRBD1 covers 7 bases. The CDR3 is 14 residues long. Germline trimming cut 2 bases from V and 6 bases from J; bases unmatched to any gene: 6. The germline gives CDR1 ENHRY, CDR2 SYGVKD. The CDR3 DNA reads TGTGCCATCAGTGAGGTAACCGGGACAGCTGAAGCTTTCTTT. It specifies CAISEVTGTAEAFF.

The chain employs TRBV25-1 and TRBJ1-1; TRBD1 is a possible D gene (5 bases). The CDR3 has 16 amino acids. Trimming removed 3 bases from V and 4 bases from J, with 18 bases in between. Germline V lookup: CDR1 MGHDK, CDR2 SYGVNS. The chain's CDR3 is CASSDSTQGDGTEAFF. CDR3 DNA: TGTGCCAGCAGTGATTCCACTCAGGGAGACGGCACTGAAGCTTTCTTT.

This clonotype was picked up a small number of times. V and J are TRBV7-9 and TRBJ1-2; 7 nucleotides match TRBD1. The V and J ends lost 5 bases and 4 bases, in that order; junction bases with no gene match: 10. The CDR3 loop spans 15 amino acids. Germline CDR1 is SEHNR and CDR2 is FQNEAQ (reference sequence). CDR3 sequence (DNA): TGTGCCAGCAGCACCACCGACAGGGATCTCTATGGCTACACCTTC. Translation: CASSTTDRDLYGYTF.

The rearrangement uses TRBV11-1 and TRBJ1-2; D is uncertain. Germline CDR1 SGHAT, CDR2 FQDESV (reference sequence). The CDR3 spans 13 residues. The V end was cut by 8 bases, the J end by 8 bases, with 18 bases between. CDR3 coding DNA: TGTGCCAGCTCACCCGGATCCCCGGGAGGCTACACCTTC. It yields the protein CASSPGSPGGYTF. The variable domain in full, completed from reference TRBV11-1 and TRBJ1-2, reads EAEVAQSPRYKITEKSQAVAFWCDPISGHATLYWYRQILGQGPELLVQFQDESVVDDSQLPKDRFSAERLKGVDSTLKIQPAELGDSAMYLCASSPGSPGGYTFGSGTRLTVV.

The chain links TRBV7-9 to TRBJ1-1; no clear D gene. V lost 3 bases and J 3 bases, leaving 8 bases between the germline ends. Per germline, CDR1 SEHNR and CDR2 FQNEAQ (reference sequence). The CDR3 length is 13 residues. CDR3 residues: CASSLDPHTEAFF. CDR3 in DNA: TGTGCCAGCAGCTTGGATCCACACACTGAAGCTTTCTTT.

This clonotype occurred a few times. The chain recombines TRBV9 with TRBJ1-3; D not resolved. V lost 4 bases to trimming and J lost 0 bases, with 11 bases between them. The CDR3 consists of 15 residues. From germline, CDR1 is SGDLS and CDR2 YYNGEE. The CDR3 DNA follows: TGTGCCAGCAGCTCTCAAGCGGACTCTGGAAACACCATATATTTT. It translates to CASSSQADSGNTIYF.

The chain couples TRBV7-2 to TRBJ2-7, with 10 positions matching TRBD1. The V and J ends lost 8 bases and 6 bases, in that order; junction bases with no gene match: 7. The CDR3 consists of 13 residues. The germline CDR1 and CDR2 sequences are SGHTA and FQGNSA. CDR3 coding DNA: TGTGCCAGCGGCCAGACAGGGGGCATCGAGCAGTACTTC. Its translation is CASGQTGGIEQYF.

CDR3: CASRDSSGGVNTGELFF. CDR3 DNA: TGTGCCAGCAGAGACTCTAGCGGGGGGGTGAACACCGGGGAGCTGTTTTTT. This chain uses TRBV2 with TRBJ2-2, with 12 nucleotides matching TRBD2. CDR3 size: 17 residues. V lost 6 bases, J lost 1 base, and 6 bases stayed unmatched. Germline V lookup: CDR1 SNHLY, CDR2 FYNNEI.

As for this clonotype: A much larger clone is a single base away; this may be a read error. The chain has TRBV19 and TRBJ1-5; 9 bases line up with TRBD1. The germline CDR1 and CDR2 sequences are LNHDA and SQIVND (reference sequence). The ends lost 7 bases at V and 5 bases at J; junction bases unmatched: 9. CDR3 length: 15 residues. Written as DNA, the CDR3 is TGTGCCAGTAATATCTCGGGACAGGGTTATCAGCCCCAGCATTTT. This gives the protein CASNISGQGYQPQHF.

This clonotype was seen a few times. An end of the junction differs from the germline gene, which may be a read error. The chain combines TRBV7-9 with TRBJ2-7; the D is unclear. The V gene's germline CDR1 is SEHNR and CDR2 FQNEAQ (reference sequence). The CDR3 is 15 residues long. The CDR3 here is CASSHGWSAGYEQYF. The CDR3 bases are TGCGCCAGCAGCCACGGTTGGAGTGCCGGCTACGAGCAGTACTTC.

The V and J genes are TRBV29-1 and TRBJ2-2, with D uncertain. There are 13 residues in the CDR3. The V gene's germline CDR1 is SQVTM and CDR2 ANQGSEA. V lost 8 bases, J lost 0 bases, and 10 bases lay in between. The CDR3 is CSLDGPNTGELFF. The CDR3 nucleotides are TGCAGCTTGGACGGACCGAACACCGGGGAGCTGTTTTTT.

The chain carries TRBV12-3 or TRBV12-4 and TRBJ2-7, with D possibly being TRBD1 or TRBD2 (5 bases each). With 3 bases removed from V and 2 bases from J, the gap between germline ends came to 11 bases. The CDR3 totals 14 residues. In nucleotides, the CDR3 is TGTGCCAGCAGTTTTGGGGTGGGACCCTACGAGCAGTACTTC. Protein product: CASSFGVGPYEQYF.

This chain links TRBV5-6 with TRBJ1-5; 9 bases agree with TRBD1. The ends lost 4 bases at V and 9 bases at J; junction bases unmatched: 8. This CDR3 comprises 14 residues. From germline, CDR1 is SGHDT and CDR2 YYEEEE. The CDR3 region has the DNA TGTGCCAGCAGCCACGCGACAGGGGGTACGCCCCAGCATTTT. Its translation is CASSHATGGTPQHF.

This clonotype was counted ten times or more. This chain uses TRBV2 with TRBJ2-5; D may be TRBD1 (5 bases). V was shortened by 6 bases and J by 2 bases, with 7 bases between the two germline ends. The CDR3 is 12 residues long. Looked up from germline, CDR1 is SNHLY and CDR2 is FYNNEI. For the CDR3, the DNA is TGTGCCAGCAGGACAGTACAAGAGACCCAGTACTTC. Amino acid sequence: CASRTVQETQYF.

The chain is built from TRBV7-2 and TRBJ1-1; unclear D gene. The CDR3 runs to 13 residues. Germline CDR1 and CDR2: SGHTA and FQGNSA. Between the trimmed V and J ends, which lost 4 bases and 9 bases, there was a span of 15 bases. The CDR3 sequence is CASSSATVAKAFF. The CDR3 region has the DNA TGTGCCAGCAGCTCAGCAACGGTGGCTAAAGCTTTCTTT.

The chain recombines TRBV5-1 with TRBJ1-1; D is undetermined. The CDR3 runs to 15 residues. Trimming left V 4 bases short and J 1 base short, with 14 bases between. Germline values: CDR1 SGHRS, CDR2 YFSETQ. The CDR3 region is CASSLPVGSNTEAFF. The CDR3 DNA reads TGCGCCAGCAGCCTCCCCGTGGGGTCGAACACTGAAGCTTTCTTT.

This clonotype showed up just a few times. This sequence joins TRBV20-1 and TRBJ1-1, with 7 bases that match TRBD1. Germline CDR1 DFQATT, CDR2 SNEGSKA (reference sequence). Losses at the gene ends were 5 bases for V and 6 bases for J; bases not matched to a gene: 9. The CDR3 has 13 residues. The CDR3 nucleotides read TGCAGTGCTGTCAAACAGGGGTGGGCTGAAGCTTTCTTT. Residues: CSAVKQGWAEAFF.

This clonotype was seen only a few times. This sequence joins TRBV10-3 and TRBJ1-1; D perhaps matches TRBD1 (5 bases). Germline values: CDR1 ENHRY, CDR2 SYGVKD. The CDR3 is made up of 13 amino acids. Trimming took 10 bases from V and 5 from J, leaving 17 bases between them. This CDR3 reads CASKYRQGTEAFF. The CDR3 bases are TGTGCCAGCAAATACCGGCAGGGTACTGAAGCTTTCTTT.

This clonotype was detected only once. This chain joins TRBV29-1 and TRBJ1-1; 8 bases align to TRBD1. Trimming took 6 bases from V and 1 from J; bases not matched to a gene: 10. The CDR3 contains 15 residues. Germline V gene sequence: CDR1 SQVTM, CDR2 ANQGSEA. DNA for the CDR3: TGCAGCGTCCGACAGGGGAATGTTGGGAACACTGAAGCTTTCTTT. This gives the protein CSVRQGNVGNTEAFF.

For this clonotype: A much larger clone lies a single base off, so this may be a read error. The chain has TRBV2 and TRBJ1-1; the D is unclear. The length of the CDR3 is 12 residues. Germline V lookup: CDR1 SNHLY, CDR2 FYNNEI. The CDR3 DNA reads TGTGCCAGCAGCCCGGGCGTAGCTGAAGCTTCCTTT. Its protein is CASSPGVAEASF.